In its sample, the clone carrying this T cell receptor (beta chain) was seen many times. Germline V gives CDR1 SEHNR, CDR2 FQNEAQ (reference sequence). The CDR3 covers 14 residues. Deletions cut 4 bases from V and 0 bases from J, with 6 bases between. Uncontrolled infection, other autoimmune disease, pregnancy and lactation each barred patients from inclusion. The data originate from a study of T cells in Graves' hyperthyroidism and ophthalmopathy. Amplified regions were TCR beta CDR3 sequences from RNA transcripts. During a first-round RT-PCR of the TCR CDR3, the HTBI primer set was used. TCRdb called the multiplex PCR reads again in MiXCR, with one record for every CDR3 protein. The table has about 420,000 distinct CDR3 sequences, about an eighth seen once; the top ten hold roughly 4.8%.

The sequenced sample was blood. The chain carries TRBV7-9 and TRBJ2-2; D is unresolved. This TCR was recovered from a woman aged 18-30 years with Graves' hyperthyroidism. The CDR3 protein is CASSSRTNTGELFF. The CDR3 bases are TGTGCCAGCAGCTCAAGGACGAACACCGGGGAGCTGTTTTTT.